The entry that follows covers one T cell receptor beta chain sequence. What it recognizes is unknown. Germline V CDR1 and CDR2: KGHDR, SFDVKD. This CDR3 is built from 16 residues. J gave up 2 bases and V 3 bases, and 4 bases lay outside the gene matches. This sample is drawn from a study of Graves' ophthalmopathy and Graves' hyperthyroidism. Study-wide points: A majority of expanded thyroid clonotypes exceeding 0.001 frequency were likewise present in blood. A model of 13 signatures distinguished ophthalmopathy from stable hyperthyroidism at roughly 87% sensitivity and roughly 82% specificity.

Orbital computed tomography and thyroid ultrasound, along with TRAb, serum thyroxine and clinical symptoms, underpinned diagnosis. The TCR beta CDR3 regions underwent amplification from RNA transcripts. RT-PCR was first run with HTBI primers, then multiplex PCR in a second round. TCRdb recomputed calls from the multiplex PCR reads with MiXCR, one row per CDR3 protein. The sample records roughly 1.1 million distinct CDR3 sequences, around a third being singletons. Specimen: peripheral blood or thyroid tissue (not recorded which). The sequence was collected from an adult man with Graves' hyperthyroidism. The rearrangement links TRBV24-1 to TRBJ1-3; TRBD1 agrees at 9 bases. CDR3 amino acids: CATSDPRQGAGNTIYF. CDR3 bases: TGTGCCACCAGTGATCCTCGACAGGGGGCTGGAAACACCATATATTTT.